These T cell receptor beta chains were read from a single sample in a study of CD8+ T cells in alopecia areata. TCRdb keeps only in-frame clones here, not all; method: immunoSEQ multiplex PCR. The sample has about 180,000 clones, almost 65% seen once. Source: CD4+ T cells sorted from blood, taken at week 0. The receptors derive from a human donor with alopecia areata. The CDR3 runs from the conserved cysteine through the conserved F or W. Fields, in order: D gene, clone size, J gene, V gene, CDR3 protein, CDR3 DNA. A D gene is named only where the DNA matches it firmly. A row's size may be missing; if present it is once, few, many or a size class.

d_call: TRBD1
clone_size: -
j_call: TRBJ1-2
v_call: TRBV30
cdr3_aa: CAWDRDNYGYTF
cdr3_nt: TGTGCCTGGGACAGGGATAACTATGGCTACACCTTC

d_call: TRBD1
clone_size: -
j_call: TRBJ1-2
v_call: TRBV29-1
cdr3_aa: CSVEDKTGGYGYTF
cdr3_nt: TGCAGCGTTGAAGATAAGACAGGGGGGTATGGCTACACCTTC

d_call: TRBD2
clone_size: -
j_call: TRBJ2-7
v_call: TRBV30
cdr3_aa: CACKTAGVRYEQYF
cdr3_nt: TGTGCCTGTAAGACAGCGGGGGTACGCTACGAGCAGTACTTC

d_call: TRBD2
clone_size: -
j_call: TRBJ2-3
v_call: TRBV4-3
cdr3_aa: CASSQAQAGGRSDTQYF
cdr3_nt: TGCGCCAGCAGCCAAGCGCAAGCGGGGGGGCGGTCAGATACGCAGTATTTT

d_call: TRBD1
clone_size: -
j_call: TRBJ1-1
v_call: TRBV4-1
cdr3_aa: CASSLGQERNTEAFF
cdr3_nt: TGCGCCAGCAGCCTCGGACAGGAACGGAACACTGAAGCTTTCTTT

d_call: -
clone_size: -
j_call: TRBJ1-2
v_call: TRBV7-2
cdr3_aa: CASSLIRVNGYTF
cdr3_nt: TGTGCCAGCAGCTTAATTAGGGTGAATGGCTACACCTTC

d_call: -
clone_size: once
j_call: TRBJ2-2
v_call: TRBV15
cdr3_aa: CATSRDLGATGELFF
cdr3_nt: TGTGCCACCAGCAGAGATCTGGGGGCCACCGGGGAGCTGTTTTTT

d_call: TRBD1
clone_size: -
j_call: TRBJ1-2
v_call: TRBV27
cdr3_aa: CASSRQGYPNYGYTF
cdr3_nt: TGTGCCAGCAGCCGACAGGGGTATCCAAACTATGGCTACACCTTC

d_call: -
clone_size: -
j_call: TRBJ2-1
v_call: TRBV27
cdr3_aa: CASSLVGNEQFF
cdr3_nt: TGTGCCAGCAGCCTAGTAGGCAATGAGCAGTTCTTC

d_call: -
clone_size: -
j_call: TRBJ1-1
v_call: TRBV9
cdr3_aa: CASSVEDTEAFF
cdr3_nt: TGTGCCAGCAGCGTAGAGGACACTGAAGCTTTCTTT

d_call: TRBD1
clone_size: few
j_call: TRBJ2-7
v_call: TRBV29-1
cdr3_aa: CSVDVGQGYEQYF
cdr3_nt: TGCAGCGTTGATGTGGGACAGGGCTACGAGCAGTACTTC

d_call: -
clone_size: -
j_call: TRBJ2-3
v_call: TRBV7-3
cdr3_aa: CASSRRGAASTDTQYF
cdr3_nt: TGTGCCAGCAGTCGGCGGGGCGCAGCTAGCACAGATACGCAGTATTTT

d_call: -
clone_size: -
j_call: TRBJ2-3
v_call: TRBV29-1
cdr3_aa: CSARTLLTDTQYF
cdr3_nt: TGCAGCGCACGGACTCTGCTGACAGATACGCAGTATTTT

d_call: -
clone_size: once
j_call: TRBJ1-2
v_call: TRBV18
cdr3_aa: CASSPQARTSYGYTF
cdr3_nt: TGTGCCAGCTCACCACAGGCCAGGACGAGCTATGGCTACACCTTC

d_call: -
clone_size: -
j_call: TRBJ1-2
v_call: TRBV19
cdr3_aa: CASSIGLADYGYTF
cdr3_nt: TGTGCCAGTAGTATAGGTTTGGCTGACTATGGCTACACCTTC